This T cell receptor beta chain comes out of a study of blood T cells in healthy people across ages. CDR3 length equals 14 residues. The V gene's germline CDR1 is SGHTA and CDR2 FQGNSA. The germline V and J ends were trimmed by 5 bases and 0 bases, with 8 bases remaining between them. The use of a sample-barcoded 5' primer and a J-beta primer mix characterized a second PCR of roughly 7 to 12 cycles. TCRdb reprocessed the 5' RACE reads via MiXCR and lists one record per CDR3 protein. Of more than 900,000 distinct CDR3 sequences listed, roughly a quarter are singletons. This sample was also put to use in a study of T cells of mothers and their children.

Sequencing was performed on blood. This clonotype originated in a girl aged 2 to 10 in good health. The chain carries TRBV7-2 and TRBJ1-3, with no clear D. The CDR3 reads CASSPGHSGNTIYF. CDR3 coding DNA: TGTGCCAGCAGCCCCGGTCACTCTGGAAACACCATATATTTT. Complete variable domain (other parts from reference TRBV7-2 and TRBJ1-3): GAGVSQSPSNKVTEKGKDVELRCDPISGHTALYWYRQSLGQGLEFLIYFQGNSAPDKSGLPSDRFSAERTGGSVSTLTIQRTQQEDSAVYLCASSPGHSGNTIYFGEGSWLTVV.